The rows below give T cell receptor beta chains drawn from one sample of a study of T cell responses to AZD1222 COVID-19 vaccine. The method was immunoSEQ multiplex PCR; TCRdb's version includes in-frame clones alone and lacks a portion of them. Seen here are about 92,000 clones, around 86% observed once, and the top ten hold roughly 10%. Specimen: peripheral blood, collected on day 0 of AZD1222 vaccination. Receptors were obtained from an adult in good health. The CDR3 runs from the conserved cysteine through the conserved F or W. A D gene is named only where the DNA matches it firmly. Clone size appears in some rows only: once, few, many, or a class for an expanded clone.

TRBV11-2	.	TRBD1	TRBJ1-1	CASRFGGTGLNTEAFF	TGTGCCAGCAGATTCGGCGGGACAGGGTTGAACACTGAAGCTTTCTTT
TRBV11-2	.	TRBD1	TRBJ1-5	CASSLANRDRGQPQHF	TGTGCCAGCAGCTTAGCCAACCGGGACAGAGGACAGCCCCAGCATTTT
TRBV7-6	.	.	TRBJ2-3	CASSLAPAVMSSTDTQYF	TGTGCCAGCAGCTTAGCACCCGCGGTTATGTCTAGCACAGATACGCAGTATTTT
TRBV7-7	.	.	TRBJ2-5	CASSLQPGPGETQYF	TGTGCCAGCAGCTTACAGCCTGGTCCGGGAGAGACCCAGTACTTC
TRBV29-1	.	.	TRBJ1-1	CSVYGDGGTEAFF	TGCAGCGTTTACGGTGATGGGGGTACTGAAGCTTTCTTT
TRBV30	.	.	TRBJ1-2	CAWRAAGHLYGYTF	TGTGCCTGGAGGGCGGCAGGGCACCTCTATGGCTACACCTTC
TRBV28	once	.	TRBJ2-1	CASRSGASYNEQFF	TGTGCCAGCAGATCAGGGGCCTCCTACAATGAGCAGTTCTTC
TRBV15	.	.	TRBJ2-2	CATSRDYGIRTGELFF	TGTGCCACCAGCAGAGATTACGGGATTAGGACCGGGGAGCTGTTTTTT
TRBV30	.	.	TRBJ2-4	CAWSRVQAKNIQYF	TGTGCCTGGAGTCGGGTCCAAGCCAAAAACATTCAGTACTTC
TRBV19	.	.	TRBJ2-7	CASSVGTANYEQYF	TGTGCCAGTAGTGTTGGGACCGCCAACTACGAGCAGTACTTC
TRBV28	.	.	TRBJ2-7	CASIPSGGAYEQYF	TGTGCCAGCATCCCCAGCGGCGGGGCCTACGAGCAGTACTTC
TRBV11-2	.	.	TRBJ1-6	CASSYLQGESPLHF	TGTGCCAGCAGCTACCTTCAAGGGGAATCACCCCTCCACTTT
TRBV28	.	.	TRBJ1-5	CASSLYLGHQPQHF	TGTGCCAGCAGTTTATACTTAGGGCATCAGCCCCAGCATTTT
TRBV28	.	.	TRBJ1-2	CASSLPYGYTF	TGTGCCAGCAGTCTTCCATACGGCTACACCTTC
TRBV29-1	.	TRBD1	TRBJ1-1	CSVDQGGTFF	TGCAGCGTTGATCAGGGGGGGACTTTCTTT
TRBV5-5	.	.	TRBJ2-1	CASSLQARNEQFF	TGTGCCAGCAGCTTGCAAGCGAGGAATGAGCAGTTCTTC
TRBV12-5	.	.	TRBJ2-2	CASGQVSTPGTGELFF	TGTGCTAGTGGCCAAGTTTCAACCCCGGGAACCGGGGAGCTGTTTTTT
TRBV6-1	few	.	TRBJ2-3	CASSEADGSTDTQYF	TGTGCCAGCAGTGAAGCGGACGGGAGCACAGATACGCAGTATTTT